This T cell receptor beta chain was observed in a study of PD-1 blockade in mismatch repair-deficient tumors (dated by TCRdb to about 2017). Looking at the study overall: The trial enrolled some 82 consecutive patients with under 15 mismatch repair-deficient cancer types between 2013 and 2016, all previously treated and progressing. Tumor-associated T cell clones were tracked in the peripheral blood of patients responding to PD-1 blockade by deep sequencing of TCR CDR3 regions.

CDR1 MNHEY and CDR2 SMNVEV were looked up in the germline V gene (reference sequence). CDR3 length: 14 amino acids, cysteine to phenylalanine. Only CDR3 DNA remains: 42 bases, in frame from the first base. V has 4 bases trimmed and J has 5 bases trimmed; junction bases matching no gene number 3. Points the paper makes about the study in general: After pembrolizumab, tumor-resident clones, which were often undetectable in blood before treatment, expanded rapidly and then contracted, generally ahead of radiologic responses. Clonal expansion was elicited by three of seven peptides, and about 150 unique blood TCRs were yielded, about seven of which were also found in tumor; all positive peptides were derived from frameshift mutations.

The time point label of this sample denotes: roughly nine-day in vitro stimulation with candidate neoantigen peptide 7. For every enrolled patient, mismatch repair deficiency was confirmed by either polymerase chain reaction or immunohistochemistry. TCR sequencing was performed for a few patients who responded to pembrolizumab therapy. About 7 ELISpot-reactive candidate neoantigen peptides were each used in a roughly 11-day in vitro stimulation before TCR sequencing. A control culture with no peptide was handled in the same way and served as the baseline for calculating clone fold changes. In the phase II trial, pembrolizumab PD-1 blockade was tested prospectively in advanced mismatch repair-deficient cancers, no matter which tissue of origin the cancers came from. In this sample, this clone turned up once. Its antigen remains undetermined. The sample holds no much larger clone one base away, and base qualities are not on file.

Libraries were made using the immunoSEQ multiplex PCR assay. The paper's data handling went like this. A clone was classified as neoantigen-specific if the clone expanded significantly in response to the relevant peptide and did not expand significantly in response to any other peptide tested. Entries here come from immuneACCESS through TCRdb and include only in-frame sequences with V and J called. Some clones fail to appear in such tables; in the studies checked, an unresolved V gene covers under half of the shortfall, and the cause of the remainder is unknown. V, J and clone size derive from that table, while D and trimming were established from the DNA sequence. The sample has approximately 10,000 clones on record, approximately 88% of them singletons. The top ten clones comprise more than 10% of the sample.

This chain joins TRBV27 to TRBJ2-7; TRBD2 aligns with 12 central bases. Sample: cells cultured in vitro, taken from a patient treated with pembrolizumab. The receptor was derived from an adult with mismatch repair-deficient cancer. The nucleotides read TGTGCCAGCAGTTCTAGCGGGAGGGCGAACGAGCAGTACTTC. Its coded protein is CASSSSGRANEQYF.